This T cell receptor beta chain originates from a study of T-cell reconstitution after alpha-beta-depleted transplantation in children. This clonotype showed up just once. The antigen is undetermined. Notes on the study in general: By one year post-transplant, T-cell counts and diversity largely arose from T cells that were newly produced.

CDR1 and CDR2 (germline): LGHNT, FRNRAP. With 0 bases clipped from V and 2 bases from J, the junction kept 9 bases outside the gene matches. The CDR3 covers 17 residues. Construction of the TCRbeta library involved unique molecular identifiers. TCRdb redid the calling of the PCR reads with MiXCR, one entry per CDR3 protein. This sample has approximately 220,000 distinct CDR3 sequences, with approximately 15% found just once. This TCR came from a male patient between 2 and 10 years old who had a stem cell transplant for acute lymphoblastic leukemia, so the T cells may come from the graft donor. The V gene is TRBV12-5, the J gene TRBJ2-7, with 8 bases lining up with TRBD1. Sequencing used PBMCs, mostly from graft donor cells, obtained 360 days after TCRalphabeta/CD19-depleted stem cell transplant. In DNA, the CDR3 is TGTGCTAGTGGTTTGGTACCGCCGGGACAGGCACCCTACGAGCAGTACTTC. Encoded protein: CASGLVPPGQAPYEQYF.